This T cell receptor beta chain was identified during a study of OX40 agonist ivuxolimab in advanced cancers. This clone was seen only once. Repertoires were generated with immunoSEQ multiplex PCR, while TCRdb's copy carries only in-frame clones and drops some. The repertoire holds around 19,000 clones, about 86% seen once, with approximately 15% in the top ten. The V gene's germline CDR1 is SGHNT and CDR2 YYREEE (reference sequence). This CDR3 is built from 15 residues. Trimming removed 4 bases at V and 8 bases at J, with 18 bases between. The sequence was obtained from an adult with an advanced solid tumor such as melanoma, head and neck, liver or kidney cancer. Source: CD4+ or CD8+ T cells sorted from blood, taken in a trial of the OX40 agonist ivuxolimab. The chain has TRBV5-4 and TRBJ2-2; D may correspond to TRBD1 or TRBD2 (7 bases each). The CDR3 here is CASSPVGGGFGELFF. CDR3 DNA: TGTGCCAGCAGCCCGGTGGGAGGGGGCTTTGGGGAGCTGTTTTTT.